The 7 T cell receptor beta chains below were found in one sample sequenced in a study of blood T cell repertoires in COVID-19. Assay: immunoSEQ multiplex PCR; the TCRdb copy retains only in-frame clones and omits some. Of approximately 250,000 clones in the sample, roughly 84% were seen once. The specimen sequenced was peripheral blood. These receptors were obtained from a man in his forties or fifties who had recovered from COVID-19.

This clone was counted between two and nine times. The rearrangement links TRBV5-1 to TRBJ2-7, with a weak D call TRBD1 (5 bases). The length of the CDR3 is 12 residues. Looked up from germline, CDR1 is SGHRS and CDR2 is YFSETQ. Trimming pared 4 bases from V and 4 bases from J, leaving 9 bases between. For the CDR3, the DNA is TGCGCCAGCAGCGGGGCCCGATACGAGCAGTACTTC. Protein product: CASSGARYEQYF.

The chain is built from TRBV27 and TRBJ1-6, with D possibly being TRBD1 (5 bases). In germline, CDR1 is MNHEY, CDR2 SMNVEV (reference sequence). The V end lost 7 bases, the J end lost 10 bases, and 17 bases lay between the germline ends. The length of the CDR3 is 14 residues. The CDR3 nucleotides read TGTGCCAGCAACGTGGGGCAGGGCAGATCACCCCTCCACTTT. Translating gives CASNVGQGRSPLHF.

The genes are TRBV19 and TRBJ1-1; TRBD1 might be the D (5 bases). V was cut by 5 bases and J by 0 bases, with 16 bases left in between. This CDR3 is 16 amino acids long. Germline CDR1 and CDR2: LNHDA and SQIVND (reference sequence). Written as DNA, the CDR3 is TGTGCCAGTAGTTATGGCGCGGGGGTGGTGAACACTGAAGCTTTCTTT. Its protein is CASSYGAGVVNTEAFF.

This chain joins TRBV7-2 and TRBJ2-7; 9 bases map to TRBD2. Unmatched junction bases numbered 4, after V lost 2 bases and J lost 2 bases. CDR1 and CDR2 (germline): SGHTA, FQGNSA. The CDR3 totals 15 residues. In DNA, the CDR3 is TGTGCCAGCAGCTTAATAGCGGGAGCGGCCTACGAGCAGTACTTC. Protein sequence: CASSLIAGAAYEQYF.

This rearrangement joins TRBV12-3 or TRBV12-4 to TRBJ2-1, with 8 bases lining up with TRBD1. This CDR3 is built from 13 residues. The ends lost 5 bases at V and 15 bases at J; junction bases unmatched: 12. CDR3 nucleotides: TGTGCCAGCAGTCGATTTACAGGACAGGGAGCGTTCTTC. Its translation: CASSRFTGQGAFF.

The chain links TRBV18 to TRBJ2-7, with TRBD1 matching 10 bases. Germline assignment: CDR1 KGHSH and CDR2 LQKENI. V gave up 2 bases and J gave up 0 bases; unmatched junction bases: 25. This CDR3 has 23 residues. The CDR3 nucleotides are TGTGCCAGCTCACCAGTGCACCTTTTCACCGGGACAGGGGTGTCCCTAAGCTCCTACGAGCAGTACTTC. This translates into CASSPVHLFTGTGVSLSSYEQYF.

The table lists this clone with a count of one. The chain carries TRBV7-2 and TRBJ2-3; a weak D match, TRBD1 (5 bases). The CDR3 covers 15 residues. The germline V gene encodes CDR1 SGHTA and CDR2 FQGNSA. Trimming shortened V by 5 bases and J by 0 bases, and 12 bases separated the two germline ends. CDR3 nucleotide sequence: TGTGCCAGCAGCGAAGGGGTTCTAAGCACAGATACGCAGTATTTT. Its translation: CASSEGVLSTDTQYF.